A single T cell receptor beta chain is shown here with its context. What it recognizes is unknown. This entry comes from a study of cytomegalovirus exposure and HLA in healthy donors. Study details: There were 70 million to 95 million unique TCRs (from HLA-typed donors) in an early data release. Study-wide results and limits: In vitro experiments confirmed that three CMV-associated chains were specific for CMV antigens. Indistinguishability led to the exclusion of some V segments, TRBV6-2 and TRBV6-3 included. In a later analysis, TCR association rates varied by HLA locus: DRB1 most, HLA-C fewest.

CDR1 is MDHEN and CDR2 is SYDVKM in the germline V gene. The CDR3 covers 14 residues. Trimming shortened V by 2 bases and J by 3 bases, and 8 bases separated the two germline ends. It was with 60 Vbeta and 13 Jbeta primers that the PCR ran. Generated by immunoSEQ multiplex PCR, the TCRdb table keeps only in-frame clones and is missing some. The sample holds over 130,000 clones, more than 75% seen once. The sample taken for sequencing was PBMCs. The TCR originated in a man aged 35-49 years in good health and CMV-seronegative. The rearrangement links TRBV28 to TRBJ2-1, with a possible D match to TRBD2 (5 bases). This chain's CDR3 is CASSLTSFYNEQFF. The CDR3 DNA sequence: TGTGCCAGCAGTTTAACTAGTTTCTACAATGAGCAGTTCTTC.